What follows is one T cell receptor beta chain and its context. Its recognized antigen is unknown. It has no much larger one-base neighbor in the sample; base qualities were not kept. The cohort was made up of under 800 healthy bone marrow donors. Cohort members were all nominally healthy when sampled, although unrecorded immune exposures were likely present. The donor was CMV seropositive and was included in the group of 300 or so seropositive cohort members. Each donor provided a peripheral blood sample, and peripheral blood mononuclear cells were used for TCR beta sequencing. Genomic DNA was extracted from the blood cell samples with the Qiagen DNeasy Blood Extraction Kit. The method was the immunoSEQ multiplex PCR assay. For the multiplex PCR, a mixture combining 60 forward primers for TCR Vbeta segments and 13 reverse primers for TCR Jbeta segments was used. A multiplex PCR assay on genomic DNA amplified the CDR3 region of rearranged TCR beta genes. On the Illumina HiSeq System, the amplified TCR beta libraries were sequenced as 87-base-pair reads. The published analysis was carried out like this. A later analysis tallied roughly 78 million unique TCR beta chains across the 600 to 700 repertoires, and approximately 12 million of those chains were shared by two or more donors. A nearest-neighbor algorithm error-corrected the raw reads and collapsed the reads into unique sequences, merging closely related sequences to remove PCR and sequencing errors. V, D and J gene segments were assigned by aligning CDR3 sequences to IMGT reference sequences. For a sequence to be retained, a match of at least six nucleotides to both a V gene segment and a J gene segment was required. Rearrangements were classified as productive when the CDR3 lacked stop codons and remained in frame with V and J, and all other rearrangements were classified as non-productive. CDR3 was defined by IMGT convention, running from the second conserved V-encoded cysteine to the conserved J-encoded phenylalanine. In an earlier analysis of 500 to 650 of the donors, sequences lacking an unambiguous match to a single V gene segment were excluded. In an earlier analysis of several hundred of the donors, V segments were called functional above 56.7% productive rearrangements and were called segregating when the between-donor standard deviation exceeded 5%. A statistical classification framework was developed to diagnose cytomegalovirus status using the catalog of TCR beta chain sequences. A later analysis assigned V and J genes by comparing TCR nucleotide sequences with IMGT/GENE-DB human TR gene sequences. A later analysis assigned CDR3 sequences and most-parsimonious VDJ recombination scenarios with the TCRdist pipeline. In a later analysis, every TCR beta chain was defined by the combination of its CDR3 amino acid sequence and its V-gene family, and reads without a unique V-gene family were dropped. A later analysis removed roughly 590 highly shared, low-generation-probability nucleotide sequences to deal with suspected cross-contamination and a sequencing artifact. For each public chain, a later analysis derived a clonal expansion index from normalized ranks of inferred template counts within each repertoire. Generation probabilities in a later analysis came from a VDJ recombination model fitted to out-of-frame rearrangements, and those results were checked against IGoR. Hypergeometric tests were used in a later analysis to score TCR-TCR, TCR-HLA and TCR-CMV co-occurrence, with a repertoire-size bias correction applied to the TCR pairs. To estimate false discovery rates, a later analysis permuted the HLA or CMV assignments 20 times. A later analysis grouped co-occurring TCRs with DBSCAN, adding TCRdist sequence similarity when clustering within HLA-allele-positive subsets. Repertoires with fewer than 30,000 or more than 120,000 public chains, plus five repertoires with anomalous nucleotide sharing, were excluded from co-occurrence clustering. In TCRdb, the immuneACCESS table is reduced to in-frame sequences with V and J assigned. These tables do not hold every clone; where another copy was compared, an unresolved V gene accounts for under half, and the others remain unexplained. That table furnishes V, J and clone size, whereas the DNA furnished D and trimming. The sample profile shows more than 90,000 clones; 65% to 90% of them were found once. The ten largest clones take up roughly 4% of the sample.

This record comes from a study of cytomegalovirus exposure and HLA in healthy donors (dated by TCRdb to the late 2010s). About the investigation overall: An earlier analysis of 587 of the donors reported about 260 Gb of sequence data and 117 million unique TCR beta sequences obtained from about 170 million T cells. The number of donors typed differed by locus, with about 629-640 for A, B, C, DRB1 and DQB1, roughly 520 for DQA1, approximately 570 for DPA1, and about 450 for DPB1. Among 300 to 450 genotyped donors of the cohort, an average of 235,054 unique TCR beta nucleotide sequences were sequenced per donor, around 18% of them non-productive. Using immunosequencing, the study profiled T cell repertoires from some 670 subjects and related those repertoires to cytomegalovirus serostatus. A later analysis re-analyzed previously published TCR beta repertoires from 660 or so donors and added high-resolution HLA genotyping to study TCR occurrence patterns. About 280 gigabases of sequencing data and 70 million to 100 million unique TCR sequences made up an early release that covered around 640 HLA-typed donors. HLA typing covered class I and class II loci at four-digit resolution. To decide whether each TCR beta V gene segment behaved as functional or pseudogenic, an earlier analysis of 587 of the donors relied on high-throughput TCR beta sequencing. In a later genetic analysis, genome-wide SNP genotypes for about 55% of the roughly 700 donors were used, and that subset was treated as a discovery cohort. The later analysis used no new phenotypic data to find candidate immune exposures, relying instead on TCR beta sequences and their occurrence across donors. Every repertoire in the discovery cohort had been generated on one and the same sequencing platform. The study aimed to test whether cataloging public T cell receptors could reveal signatures of past pathogen exposure. Besides the first cohort of 550 to 750 subjects, a separate validation cohort made up of around 120 different subjects was used. Because of strong linkage in the cohort, roughly five DR-DQ haplotypes were treated as single units for association and clustering. Alongside the repertoire data, information on donor age, sex, ethnicity and CMV serostatus was compiled. Among the roughly 430 genotyped donors, 75% to 90% belonged to the genetic ancestry cluster associated with self-reported Caucasian donors. To predict cytomegalovirus infection status, the study combined high-throughput TCR immunosequencing, statistical association of individual TCRs with disease status, and machine learning.

General conclusions and limits of the study: Most TCR sequences were observed very rarely across donors, whereas some public TCRs were present in many individuals. The authors suggested that the approach could potentially be generalized to other disease states and immunological phenotypes. Because some donors lacked HLA typing at each locus, the association tests relied only on the typed subset. An earlier analysis of approximately 500 of the donors showed that most TCR beta V segments appeared in productive rearrangements either about 87% or about 30% of the time, which broadly matched IMGT annotations. Correlated functional status among segregating V segments might be attributable to linkage disequilibrium, but an unknown experimental factor could not be ruled out. Most CMV-associated TCR beta chains appeared to be HLA-restricted in a later analysis, and the HLA associations seemed to be driven largely by CMV exposure. In a later genetic analysis, fewer N-insertions in productive TCRs were reported among donors in an Asian-associated ancestry cluster than the roughly 700-donor mean. This cohort had only TCR beta chains sequenced, and the lack of alpha or paired-chain data limited which features could be detected. In a later analysis, HLA-associated TCR beta chains showed more clonal expansion and lower generation probabilities than non-associated chains that were equally common. A few of the identified cytomegalovirus-associated TCR beta chains were confirmed in vitro to be specific for cytomegalovirus antigens. According to a later analysis, parvovirus B19, influenza, CMV and Epstein-Barr virus appeared linked to several top co-occurrence clusters. A later analysis associated about 17,000 TCR beta sequences with specific HLA alleles at a false discovery rate of 0.05. Strong co-occurrence of HLA alleles, especially DR and DQ, made assigning TCR associations to individual alleles difficult. The study gave a list of 150 to 200 TCR beta chains associated with cytomegalovirus. Cytomegalovirus status was reported to be diagnosed by the classifier with high specificity and sensitivity in both the original and validation cohorts. A cluster of highly shared sequence variants was judged likely to represent a technical artifact of the sequencing pipeline. An association between a missense DCLRE1C variant and V-gene and J-gene trimming of TCR beta chains was found in a later genetic analysis and replicated in an independent cohort. CMV serostatus was the only immune exposure information available for the cohort. The presence/absence analyses assumed that sequencing depth was roughly uniform across donors, and that assumption may not be true. A further reported finding was that TCR beta sequences accurately predicted the HLA-A and HLA-B alleles for most subjects in the first cohort. In a later analysis, the rate of TCR association differed among HLA loci, with DRB1 alleles having the most associated TCRs and HLA-C alleles having the fewest. Because counts were too low, 15 to 20 rarely observed V segments, including chromosome 9 orphons, were excluded from the earlier analysis of a few hundred of the donors.

Sequenced input: PBMCs. The source of this sequence is a woman in her seventies in good health and CMV-seropositive.

This receptor carries the CDR3 CASKSDGSAGELFF. The sequence in DNA is TGTGCCAGCAAAAGCGACGGATCCGCCGGGGAGCTGTTTTTT. Here the chain combines TRBV2 and TRBJ2-2, with the D gene not clear enough to name. According to the germline V gene, CDR1 reads SNHLY and CDR2 reads FYNNEI. The CDR3 goes from the cysteine to the phenylalanine over 14 residues. CDR3 DNA only is kept here, 42 bases in frame from base 1. The junction carries 15 bases between V and J, which are trimmed by 7 bases and 6 bases respectively.